This T cell receptor beta chain stems from a study of T cells in localized non-small cell lung cancer. Study-wide results and limits: Sequencing covered just one tumor region, so heterogeneity cannot be ruled out. Paired adjacent lung recovered a median roughly 56 of the top 100 tumor clones. Uninvolved adjacent lung had the highest recorded T cell clonality, with tumor below it.

Profiling relied on immunoSEQ multiplex PCR, and the TCRdb table lists in-frame clones only, not all of them. The sample consists of 970 or so clones, less than 25% of them appearing once. The CDR3 is 16 residues long. The V gene's germline CDR1 is MNHGY and CDR2 SAAAGT. After removal of 1 base from V and 6 bases from J, the junction contained 6 bases not matched to a gene. Of note for this clone: The antigen is unknown.

The source material was normal lung tissue next to the tumor, sampled before any cancer treatment. The source is a man between 40 and 70 years old with stage III lung adenocarcinoma. This chain links TRBV6-8 with TRBJ2-2; 9 bases are shared with TRBD2. CDR3 coding DNA: TGTGCCAGCAGTTACTATGCGGGGGGGCTTGCCGGGGAGCTGTTTTTT. It yields the protein CASSYYAGGLAGELFF.